This T cell receptor (beta chain) stems from a study of Ad26.COV2.S vaccination and SARS-CoV-2 variants. Per germline, CDR1 MGHDK and CDR2 SYGVNS. Trimming left V 2 bases short and J 1 base short, with 9 bases between. There are 14 residues in the CDR3. Overall study results and limits: TCR breadth and depth analyses may have underestimated total T cell responses. Comparability of non-spike TCR breadth was observed across vaccine and placebo recipients. Individuals receiving vaccine had higher spike-specific TCR breadth than placebo recipients did. Marked by substantial breadth, spike-specific CD8+ and CD4+ T cell responses were reportedly seen after vaccination.

As to this clone: Its specificity is not known.

The data were produced by immunoSEQ multiplex PCR, yet TCRdb's version contains in-frame clones alone and is incomplete. The sample yields around 170,000 clones, around nine tenths seen once. V gene TRBV25-1 combines with J gene TRBJ2-7; the D gene is possibly TRBD2 (5 bases). The sequence was obtained from a human donor who had recovered from COVID-19. The starting material was peripheral blood, obtained after recovery from COVID-19. Here the CDR3 DNA reads TGTGCCAGCAGTGAACCCCGGGATTCCTACGAGCAGTACTTC. Translated: CASSEPRDSYEQYF.